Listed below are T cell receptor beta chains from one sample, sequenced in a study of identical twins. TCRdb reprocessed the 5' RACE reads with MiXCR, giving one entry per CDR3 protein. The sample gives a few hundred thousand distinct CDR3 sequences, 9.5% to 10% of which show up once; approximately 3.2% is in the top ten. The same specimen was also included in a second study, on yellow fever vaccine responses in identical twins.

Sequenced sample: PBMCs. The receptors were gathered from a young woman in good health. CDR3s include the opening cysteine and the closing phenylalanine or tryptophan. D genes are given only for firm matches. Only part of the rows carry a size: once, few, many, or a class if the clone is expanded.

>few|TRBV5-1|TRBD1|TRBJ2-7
TGCGCCAGTCAGACAGGGGGCTCAGGGGAGCAGTACTTC
CASQTGGSGEQYF
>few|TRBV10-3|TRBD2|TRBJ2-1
TGTGCCATCAGAGAGCGGGACTCCTACAATGAGCAGTTCTTC
CAIRERDSYNEQFF
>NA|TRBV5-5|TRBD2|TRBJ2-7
TGTGCCAGCAGCCCCCCACTAGCGGAGGACTACGAGCAGTACTTC
CASSPPLAEDYEQYF
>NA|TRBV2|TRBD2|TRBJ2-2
TGTGCCAGCAGTGAAGAGCGGGGGGGTATCACCGGGGAGCTGTTTTTT
CASSEERGGITGELFF
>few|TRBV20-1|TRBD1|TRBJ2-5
TGCAGTGGCCTGACAGGGGGCCAAGAGACCCAGTACTTC
CSGLTGGQETQYF
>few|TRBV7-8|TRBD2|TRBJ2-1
TGTGCCAGCAGCCGTAGCGGGTTCAATGAGCAGTTCTTC
CASSRSGFNEQFF
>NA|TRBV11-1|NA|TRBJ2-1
TGTGCCAGCAGCTCGGAAACCGGGACGAATATGAGGTCCTACAATGAGCAGTTCTTC
CASSSETGTNMRSYNEQFF
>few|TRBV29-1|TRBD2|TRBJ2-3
TGCAGCGTGGCAGCGGGAGGCCGCACAGATACGCAGTATTTT
CSVAAGGRTDTQYF
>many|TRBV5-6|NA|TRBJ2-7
TGTGCCAGCAGCCCAAGAGGTGCCCTCTACGAGCAGTACTTC
CASSPRGALYEQYF
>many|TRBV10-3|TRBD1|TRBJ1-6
TGTGCCATCTCAAGGGGACAGAGTGGGCGCGATAATTCACCCCTCCACTTT
CAISRGQSGRDNSPLHF
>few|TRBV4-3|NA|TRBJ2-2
TGCGCCAGCAGCCAAGATCGGGCTGGGACCGGGGAGCTGTTTTTT
CASSQDRAGTGELFF
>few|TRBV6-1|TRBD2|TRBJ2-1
TGTGCCAGCCGGAGTAGCGGGACCTACAATGAGCAGTTCTTC
CASRSSGTYNEQFF
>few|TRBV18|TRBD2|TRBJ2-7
TGTGCCAGCTCATCATCTGCGGCGGGGGGCGAGGGCTACGAGCAGTACTTC
CASSSSAAGGEGYEQYF
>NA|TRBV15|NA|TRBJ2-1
TGTGCCACCAGCAGAGAGGTGGGAGGGCAGTTCTTC
CATSREVGGQFF
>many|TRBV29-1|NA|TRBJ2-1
TGCAGCGCCGTAAACAATGAGCAGTTCTTC
CSAVNNEQFF
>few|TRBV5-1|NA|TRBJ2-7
TGCGCCAGCAGCTCTCCCGGGACAACGTCGTACGAGCAGTACTTC
CASSSPGTTSYEQYF
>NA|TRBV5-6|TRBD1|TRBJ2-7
TGTGCCAGCAGGTTGAGACAGGGGAAGGGGGAGCAGTACTTC
CASRLRQGKGEQYF
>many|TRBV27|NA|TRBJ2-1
TGTGCCAGCAGTACAGGAACCTACAATGAGCAGTTCTTC
CASSTGTYNEQFF
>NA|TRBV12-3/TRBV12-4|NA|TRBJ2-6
TGTGCCAGCACCCCTGGCAGGTCTGGGGCCAACGTCCTGACTTTC
CASTPGRSGANVLTF
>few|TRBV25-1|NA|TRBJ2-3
TGTGCCAGCCTTGGGTATACGCAGTATTTT
CASLGYTQYF
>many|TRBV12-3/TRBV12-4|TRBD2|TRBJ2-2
TGTGCCAGCAGTTTCGCGGGGGGGCTGACCGGGGAGCTGTTTTTT
CASSFAGGLTGELFF
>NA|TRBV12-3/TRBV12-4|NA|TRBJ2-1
TGTGCCAGCAGCCTCACCCCGGGACTGGTGGCGAATGAGCAGTTCTTC
CASSLTPGLVANEQFF
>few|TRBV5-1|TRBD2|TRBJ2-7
TGCGCCAGCAGCTTTGCGGGGGGGCATCAGGAGCAGTACTTC
CASSFAGGHQEQYF
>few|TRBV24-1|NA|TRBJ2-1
TGTGCCACCAGTGACCCGACAGATAGCTCCTACAATGAGCAGTTCTTC
CATSDPTDSSYNEQFF
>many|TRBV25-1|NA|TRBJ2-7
TGTGCCAGCAGTGAAACTACCAGGGGATCCTACGAGCAGTACTTC
CASSETTRGSYEQYF
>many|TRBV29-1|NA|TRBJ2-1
TGCAGCGTGGAAATCGGCGGAACTTATTACAATGAGCAGTTCTTC
CSVEIGGTYYNEQFF
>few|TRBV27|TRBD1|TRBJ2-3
TGTGCCAGCAGTTTATCAGGACAGGGTGATGCGCAGTATTTT
CASSLSGQGDAQYF
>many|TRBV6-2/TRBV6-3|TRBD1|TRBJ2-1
TGTGCCAGCATAAGGGACAGGGGATACAATGAGCAGTTCTTC
CASIRDRGYNEQFF
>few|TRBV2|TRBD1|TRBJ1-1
TGTGCCAGCAGACTGACAGGGTCAAACACTGAAGCTTTT
CASRLTGSNTEAF
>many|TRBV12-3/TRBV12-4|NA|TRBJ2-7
TGTGCCAGCAGTTTCCAAACTCCCTACGAGCAGTACTTC
CASSFQTPYEQYF